The 8 T cell receptor beta chains presented below share a single source sample, sequenced in a study of shared clonotypes between healthy human individuals. Here immunoSEQ multiplex PCR was the method, and the copy in TCRdb shows in-frame clones only, minus some. The sample lists about 2 million clones, approximately 95% occurring once. Positive CCR7 selection of CD45RO-negative cells yielded the naive CD8 cells, and terminally differentiated effector memory CD45RA+ cells were excluded. Sequencing input: naive CD8+ T cells sorted from blood. The receptors come from a man younger than 35 in good health.

The rearrangement links TRBV4-2 to TRBJ2-7; the match to TRBD1 covers 10 bases. This CDR3 is 17 amino acids long. Germline V lookup: CDR1 LGHNA, CDR2 YNFKEQ. Losses at the gene ends were 3 bases for V and 5 bases for J; bases not matched to a gene: 13. The CDR3 coding sequence is TGTGCCAGCAGCCAGGAACCGACAGGGGGCGAGTCCCACGAGCAGTACTTC. This translates into CASSQEPTGGESHEQYF.

The V gene is TRBV11-3, the J gene TRBJ2-2; 11 positions match TRBD2. The CDR3 length is 15 residues. CDR1 is SGHNT, CDR2 YENEEA, per germline. Trimming removed 4 bases from V and 5 bases from J; junction bases left unmatched: 3. CDR3 coding DNA: TGTGCCAGCAGCTCCACTAGCGGGAGTACCGGGGAGCTGTTTTTT. Translation: CASSSTSGSTGELFF.

This chain uses TRBV9 with TRBJ1-2, with 9 bases lining up with TRBD1. CDR1 is SGDLS, CDR2 YYNGEE, per germline. This CDR3 region has 18 residues. V was clipped by 0 bases and J by 2 bases; unmatched bases: 11. CDR3 coding DNA: TGTGCCAGCAGCGTAGGTGGGGTTCGGACAGGGGAGAACTATGGCTACACCTTC. Its translation is CASSVGGVRTGENYGYTF.

This clone was observed once. The V gene is TRBV2, the J gene TRBJ1-2, with 7 bases identical to TRBD1. This CDR3 is 13 amino acids long. Trimming took 6 bases from V and 7 from J; bases not matched to a gene: 8. The germline gives CDR1 SNHLY, CDR2 FYNNEI. CDR3 bases: TGTGCCAGCAGGGGAAGAACAGGGGTTGGCTACACCTTC. This sequence encodes CASRGRTGVGYTF.

The rearrangement joins TRBV4-1 to TRBJ2-7; D call uncertain. Trimming left V 6 bases short and J 0 bases short, with 12 bases between. Germline V lookup: CDR1 MGHRA, CDR2 YSYEKL. The CDR3 runs to 14 residues. CDR3 amino acids: CASREGLSSYEQYF. The CDR3 DNA follows: TGCGCCAGCAGGGAAGGCCTCAGCTCCTACGAGCAGTACTTC.

CDR3 sequence reads: CASSLAGLAGDNEQFF. DNA for the CDR3: TGTGCCAGCAGTCTCGCCGGACTAGCGGGAGACAATGAGCAGTTCTTC. The J gene is TRBJ2-1, the V gene TRBV27; TRBD2 aligns across 13 bases. Germline CDR1 and CDR2: MNHEY and SMNVEV (reference sequence). The CDR3 is 16 residues long. Germline trimming cut 5 bases from V and 5 bases from J; bases unmatched to any gene: 6.

The rearrangement links TRBV30 to TRBJ2-1; TRBD1 matches 8 bases. Trimming took 2 bases from V and 7 from J; bases not matched to a gene: 10. There are 15 residues in the CDR3. The germline V gene encodes CDR1 GTSNPN and CDR2 SVGIG (reference sequence). This CDR3 reads CAWSLGQGRRNEQFF. The CDR3 DNA is TGTGCCTGGAGTCTCGGACAGGGTAGGCGGAATGAGCAGTTCTTC.

In the case of this clone: Other nucleotide sequences in the sample specify the same CDR3. The chain recombines TRBV5-6 with TRBJ2-2; D is ambiguous. Germline assignment: CDR1 SGHDT and CDR2 YYEEEE. V was clipped by 3 bases and J by 1 base, with 4 bases between them. This CDR3 comprises 13 residues. CDR3 DNA sequence: TGTGCCAGCAGCTCCGGGAACACCGGGGAGCTGTTTTTT. Translated, it gives CASSSGNTGELFF.